This T cell receptor beta chain stems from a study of T cell responses to AZD1222 COVID-19 vaccine. Study-wide findings and caveats: Researchers took repertoire samples only after the peak T cell response had come. Mostly white British, mostly female donors; authors suggested clonal diversity may be underestimated. Elevations in Spike-specific TCR breadth and depth followed administration of two AZD1222 doses. Baseline seropositivity occurred in only six or seven AZD1222 recipients.

Here immunoSEQ multiplex PCR was the method, and the copy in TCRdb shows in-frame clones only, minus some. Here the sample spans 110,000 or so clones, approximately 88% being singletons. A word on this clone: What it binds is unknown.

CDR1 and CDR2 (germline): LGHNA, YSLEER. Trimming shortened V by 0 bases and J by 2 bases, and 10 bases separated the two germline ends. The CDR3 extends over 15 amino acids. This receptor was obtained from an adult in good health. J is TRBJ1-2 and V is TRBV4-3; no definite D call. This sample comprised peripheral blood, obtained on day 0 of AZD1222 vaccination. CDR3 bases: TGCGCCAGCAGCCAAGATCGGTCTGGGAACTATGGCTACACCTTC. Its protein product is CASSQDRSGNYGYTF.